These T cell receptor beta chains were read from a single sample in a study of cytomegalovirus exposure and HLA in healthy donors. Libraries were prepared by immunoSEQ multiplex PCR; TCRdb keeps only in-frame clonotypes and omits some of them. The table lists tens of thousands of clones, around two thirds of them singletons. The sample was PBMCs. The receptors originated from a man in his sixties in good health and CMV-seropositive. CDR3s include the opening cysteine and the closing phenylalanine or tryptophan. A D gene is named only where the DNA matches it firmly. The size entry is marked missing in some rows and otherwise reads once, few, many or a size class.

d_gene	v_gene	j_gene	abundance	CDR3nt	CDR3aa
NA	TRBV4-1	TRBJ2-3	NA	TGCGCCAGCAGCCAAACAGTAACAGATACGCAGTATTTT	CASSQTVTDTQYF
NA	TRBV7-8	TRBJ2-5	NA	TGTGCCAGCCGTGACAGTCAAGAGACCCAGTACTTC	CASRDSQETQYF
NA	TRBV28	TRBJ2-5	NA	TGTGCCAGCAGTCCCGGACAGTACTTCCAAGAGACCCAGTACTTC	CASSPGQYFQETQYF
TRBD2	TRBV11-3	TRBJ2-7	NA	TGTGCCAGCAGCTTGACTAGCGGGTCCTACGAGCAGTACTTC	CASSLTSGSYEQYF
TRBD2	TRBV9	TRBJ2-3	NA	TGTGCCAGCAGCGTAAGGGGGACTAGCGGAGGCACAGATACGCAGTATTTT	CASSVRGTSGGTDTQYF
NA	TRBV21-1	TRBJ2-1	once	TGTGCCAGCAGCAAAGTGCGGGACAGAAGCTACAATGAGCAGTTCTTC	CASSKVRDRSYNEQFF
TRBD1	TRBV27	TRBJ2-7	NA	TGTGCCAGCAGTCCACACGGACAGGGGGCCTACGAGCAGTACTTC	CASSPHGQGAYEQYF
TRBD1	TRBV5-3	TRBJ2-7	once	TGTGCCAGAAGCTTGCGACAGGGGTTTTCAGAGCAGTACTTC	CARSLRQGFSEQYF
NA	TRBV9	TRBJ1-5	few	TGTGCCAGCAGCGTAGGGCCGGGATTCAATCAGCCCCAGCATTTT	CASSVGPGFNQPQHF
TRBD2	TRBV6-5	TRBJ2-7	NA	TGTGCCAGCAGTGGGACTAGCGGATACGAGCAGTACTTC	CASSGTSGYEQYF
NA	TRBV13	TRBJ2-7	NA	TGTGCCAGCAGCCCCCGCCTCCAGCGGGTGGTTTACGAGCAGTACTTC	CASSPRLQRVVYEQYF
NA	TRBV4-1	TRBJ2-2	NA	TGCGCCAGCAGCCACGACTTAGCGGAACCCTCGGACACCGGGGAGCTGTTTTTT	CASSHDLAEPSDTGELFF
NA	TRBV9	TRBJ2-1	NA	TGTGCCAGCAGCGTAAGGGTGAGCGGGCTCAGGAGGAATGAGCAGTTCTTC	CASSVRVSGLRRNEQFF
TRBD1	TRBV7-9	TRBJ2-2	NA	TGTGCCAGCAGCCCGGACAGGGACACCGGGGAGCTGTTTTTT	CASSPDRDTGELFF
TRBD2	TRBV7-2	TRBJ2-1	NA	TGTGCCAGCAGCGGCCCTAGCGGGGGTTACAATGAGCAGTTCTTC	CASSGPSGGYNEQFF
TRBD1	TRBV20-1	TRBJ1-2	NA	TGCAGTGCTCTCGGACAGGGTGGCTACACCTTC	CSALGQGGYTF
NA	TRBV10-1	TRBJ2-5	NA	TGCGCCAGCAGCCCCGGCCAAGAGACCCAGTACTTC	CASSPGQETQYF
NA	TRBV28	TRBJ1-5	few	TGTGCCAGCACCAGCCAGGCGGGAGCTCAGCCCCAGCATTTT	CASTSQAGAQPQHF
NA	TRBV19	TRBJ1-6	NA	TGTGCCAGTAGTATCACAGTGAATTCACCCCTCCACTTT	CASSITVNSPLHF
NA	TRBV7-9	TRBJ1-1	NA	TGTGCCAGCAGCTTACCGAGCACTGAAGCTTTCTTT	CASSLPSTEAFF
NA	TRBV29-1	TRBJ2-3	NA	TGCAGCGGGGGAGATAGCGTCTCCACGACAGATACGCAGTATTTT	CSGGDSVSTTDTQYF
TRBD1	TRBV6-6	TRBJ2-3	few	TGTGCCAGCAGTCCGGGGACAGATCGTCGCACAGATACGCAGTATTTT	CASSPGTDRRTDTQYF
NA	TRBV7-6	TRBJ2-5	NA	TGTGCCAGCAGCTTACTTTGGGGCGGCAAAGAGACCCAGTACTTC	CASSLLWGGKETQYF
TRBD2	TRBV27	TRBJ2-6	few	TGTGCCAGCAGCCCTATAGTCCGACTAGCGGAGAGCTCTGGGGCCAACGTCCTGACTTTC	CASSPIVRLAESSGANVLTF
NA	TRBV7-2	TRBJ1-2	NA	TGTGCCAGCAGCTTAGGGCAGGGCGTCTATGGCTACACCTTC	CASSLGQGVYGYTF
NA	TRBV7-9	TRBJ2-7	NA	TGTGCCAGCAGCAGTAAAGGGGGGGTCGGCGAGCAGTACTTC	CASSSKGGVGEQYF
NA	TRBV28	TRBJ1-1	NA	TGTGCCAGCACCAACCCGGGGGGAAGTCGGGACACTGAAGCTTTCTTT	CASTNPGGSRDTEAFF
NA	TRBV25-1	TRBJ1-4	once	TGTGCCAGCAGTGGCCCCAGGGGAGATAATGATGAAAAACTGTTTTTT	CASSGPRGDNDEKLFF
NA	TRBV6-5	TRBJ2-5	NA	TGTGCCAGCAGCCCACCAGGGGGGCGGCAAGAGACCCAGTACTTC	CASSPPGGRQETQYF
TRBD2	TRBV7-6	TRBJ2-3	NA	TGTGCCAGCAAGGAGGATAGCGGGAGTTCAAATACGCAGTATTTT	CASKEDSGSSNTQYF
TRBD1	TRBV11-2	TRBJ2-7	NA	TGTGCCAGCAGCTCGGGGGACAGGGAGTACGAGCAGTACTTC	CASSSGDREYEQYF
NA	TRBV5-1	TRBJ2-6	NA	TGCGCCAGCAGCGACCCGGGGGGCCCCTCTGGGGCCAACGTCCTGACTTTC	CASSDPGGPSGANVLTF
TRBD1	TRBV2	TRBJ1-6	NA	TGTGCCAGCAGTTTGGACAGGGAGGTAGATTCACCCCTCCACTTT	CASSLDREVDSPLHF
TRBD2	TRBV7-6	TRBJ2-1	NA	TGTGCCAGCAGTCCTTATAGCGGGGGGCCCTACAATGAGCAGTTCTTC	CASSPYSGGPYNEQFF
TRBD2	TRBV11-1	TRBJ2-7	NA	TGTGCCAGCAGCCTCTCTAGCGGGAGCCTTCTCGAGCAGTACTTC	CASSLSSGSLLEQYF
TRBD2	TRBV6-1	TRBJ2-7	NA	TGTGCCAGCAGTTGGACTAGAGGAAACGAGCAGTACTTC	CASSWTRGNEQYF
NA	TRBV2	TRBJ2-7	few	TGTGCCAGCAGTGAAGGGGCCTCCTACGAGCAGTACTTC	CASSEGASYEQYF
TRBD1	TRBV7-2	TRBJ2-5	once	TGTGCCAGCAGCTTGGACAGGGAGAGGGAGACCCAGTACTTC	CASSLDRERETQYF
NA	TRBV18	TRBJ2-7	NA	TGTGCCAGCTCTCCCAAACGGGGGAGCTCCTACGAGCAGTACTTC	CASSPKRGSSYEQYF
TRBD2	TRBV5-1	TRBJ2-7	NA	TGCGCCAGCAGCTATAGCGGGAGTGGCACCTACGAGCAGTACTTC	CASSYSGSGTYEQYF
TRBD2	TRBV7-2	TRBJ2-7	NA	TGTGCCAGCAGCTCTCCGGGACTAGCGGGAGTTAAGCAGTACTTC	CASSSPGLAGVKQYF
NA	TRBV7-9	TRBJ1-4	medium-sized	TGTGCCAGCAGCTTAGCGCAAGCCAATGAAAAACTGTTTTTT	CASSLAQANEKLFF
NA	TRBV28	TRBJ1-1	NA	TGTGCCAGCAGTTTGGCCCCTGACACTGAAGCTTTCTTT	CASSLAPDTEAFF
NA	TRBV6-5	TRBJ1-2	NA	TGTGCCAGCAGTTACCTTCCCCGCTATGGCTACACCTTC	CASSYLPRYGYTF
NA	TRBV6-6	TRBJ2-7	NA	TGTGCCAGCAGTTACTCGATTGAGTTAGACGAGCAGTACTTC	CASSYSIELDEQYF
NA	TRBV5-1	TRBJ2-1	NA	TGCGCCAGCGAGGGTCCGGGGAGCTCCTACAATGAGCAGTTCTTC	CASEGPGSSYNEQFF
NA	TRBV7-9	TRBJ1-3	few	TGTTCCAGCAGCTCCTCCGGTTTGGACACCATATATTTT	CSSSSSGLDTIYF
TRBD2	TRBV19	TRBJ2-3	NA	TGTGCCACGCAAGGGGTGGGACTAGCGGGAGCCCTCGATACGCAGTATTTT	CATQGVGLAGALDTQYF
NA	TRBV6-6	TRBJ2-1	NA	TGTGCCAGCAGTCCACCTAGTCCCAATGAGCAGTTCTTC	CASSPPSPNEQFF
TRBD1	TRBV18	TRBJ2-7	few	TGTGCCAGCTCACCAGGGGACAGGGGATACGAGCAGTACTTC	CASSPGDRGYEQYF
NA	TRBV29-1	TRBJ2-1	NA	TGCAGCGCCCGACTAGTGACTCGTGAGCAGTTCTTC	CSARLVTREQFF
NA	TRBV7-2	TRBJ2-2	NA	TGTGCCAGCATTTTAGGCAGGACAAACACCGGGGAGCTGTTTTTT	CASILGRTNTGELFF